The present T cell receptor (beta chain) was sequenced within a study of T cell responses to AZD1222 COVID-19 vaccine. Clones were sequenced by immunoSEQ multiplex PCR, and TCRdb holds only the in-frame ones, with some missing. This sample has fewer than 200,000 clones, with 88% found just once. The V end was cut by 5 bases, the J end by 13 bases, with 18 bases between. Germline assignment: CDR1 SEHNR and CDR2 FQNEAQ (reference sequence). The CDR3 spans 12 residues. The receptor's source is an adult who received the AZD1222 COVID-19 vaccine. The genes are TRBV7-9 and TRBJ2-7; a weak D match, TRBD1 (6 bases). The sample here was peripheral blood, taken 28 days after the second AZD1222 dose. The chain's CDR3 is CASSPQQGESYF. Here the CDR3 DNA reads TGTGCCAGCAGCCCTCAACAGGGAGAATCCTACTTC. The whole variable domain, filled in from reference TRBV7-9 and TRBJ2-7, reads DTGVSQNPRHKITKRGQNVTFRCDPISEHNRLYWYRQTLGQGPEFLTYFQNEAQLEKSRLLSDRFSAERPKGSFSTLEIQRTEQGDSAMYLCASSPQQGESYFGPGTRLTVT.